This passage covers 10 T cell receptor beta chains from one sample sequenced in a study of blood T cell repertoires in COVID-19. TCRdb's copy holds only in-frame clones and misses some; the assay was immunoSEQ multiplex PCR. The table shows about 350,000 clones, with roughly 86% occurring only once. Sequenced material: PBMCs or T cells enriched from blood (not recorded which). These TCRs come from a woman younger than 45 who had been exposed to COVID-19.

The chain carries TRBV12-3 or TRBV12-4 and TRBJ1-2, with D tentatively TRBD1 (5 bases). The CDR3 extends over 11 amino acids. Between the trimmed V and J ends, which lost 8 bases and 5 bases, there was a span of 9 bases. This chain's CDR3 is CASGAGYGYTF. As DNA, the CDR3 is TGTGCCAGCGGGGCAGGGTATGGCTACACCTTC.

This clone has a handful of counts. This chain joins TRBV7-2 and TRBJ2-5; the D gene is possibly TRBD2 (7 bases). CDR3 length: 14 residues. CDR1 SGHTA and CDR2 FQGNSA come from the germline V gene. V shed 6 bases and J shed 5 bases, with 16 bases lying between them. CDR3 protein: CASRRGGSWETQYF. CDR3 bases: TGTGCCAGCAGAAGGGGGGGGAGTTGGGAGACCCAGTACTTC.

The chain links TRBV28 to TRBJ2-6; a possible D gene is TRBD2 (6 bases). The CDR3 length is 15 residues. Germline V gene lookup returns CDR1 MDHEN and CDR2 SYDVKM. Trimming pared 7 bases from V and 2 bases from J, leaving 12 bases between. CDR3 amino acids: CASTTGGAGANVLTF. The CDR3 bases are TGTGCCAGCACCACAGGCGGGGCTGGGGCCAACGTCCTGACTTTC.

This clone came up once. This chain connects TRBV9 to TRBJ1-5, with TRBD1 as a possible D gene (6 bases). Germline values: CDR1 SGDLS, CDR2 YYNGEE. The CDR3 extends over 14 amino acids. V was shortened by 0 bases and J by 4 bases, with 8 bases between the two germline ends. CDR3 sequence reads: CASSVEGTNQPQHF. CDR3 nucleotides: TGTGCCAGCAGCGTAGAGGGGACAAATCAGCCCCAGCATTTT.

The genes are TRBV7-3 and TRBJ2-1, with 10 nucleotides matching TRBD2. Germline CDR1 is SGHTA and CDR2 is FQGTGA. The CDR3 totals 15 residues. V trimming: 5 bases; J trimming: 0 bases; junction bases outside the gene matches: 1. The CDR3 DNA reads TGTGCCAGCAGCCTAGCGGGAGTCTCCTACAATGAGCAGTTCTTC. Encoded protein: CASSLAGVSYNEQFF.

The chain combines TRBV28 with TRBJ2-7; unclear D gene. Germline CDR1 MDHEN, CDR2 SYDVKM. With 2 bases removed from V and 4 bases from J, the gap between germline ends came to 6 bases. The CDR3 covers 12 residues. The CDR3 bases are TGTGCCAGCAGTTTAACGGTTTACGAGCAGTACTTC. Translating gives CASSLTVYEQYF.

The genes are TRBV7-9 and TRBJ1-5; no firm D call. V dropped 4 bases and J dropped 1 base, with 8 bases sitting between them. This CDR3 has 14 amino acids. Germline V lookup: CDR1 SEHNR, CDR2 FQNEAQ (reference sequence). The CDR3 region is CASSYGGSNQPQHF. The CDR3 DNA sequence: TGTGCCAGCAGCTACGGAGGGAGCAATCAGCCCCAGCATTTT.

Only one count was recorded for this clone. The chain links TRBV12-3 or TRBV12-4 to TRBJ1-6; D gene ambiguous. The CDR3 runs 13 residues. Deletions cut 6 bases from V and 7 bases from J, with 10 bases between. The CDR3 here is CASSPTENSPLHF. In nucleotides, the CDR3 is TGTGCCAGCAGCCCTACTGAAAATTCACCCCTCCACTTT.

CDR3: CATDVGTGGNEKLFF. The CDR3 DNA follows: TGTGCCACTGACGTAGGGACAGGGGGCAATGAAAAACTGTTTTTT. This sequence joins TRBV6-5 and TRBJ1-4; TRBD1 matches at 12 bases. CDR1 MNHEY and CDR2 SVGAGI come from the germline V gene. The V segment lost 10 bases and the J segment 5 bases; nucleotides outside the gene matches: 8. The CDR3 runs to 15 residues.

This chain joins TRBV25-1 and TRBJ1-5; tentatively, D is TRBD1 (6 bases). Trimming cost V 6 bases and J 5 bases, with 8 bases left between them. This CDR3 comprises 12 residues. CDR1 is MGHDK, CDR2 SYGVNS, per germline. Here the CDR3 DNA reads TGTGCCAGCAGACAGGGCGATCAGCCCCAGCATTTT. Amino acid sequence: CASRQGDQPQHF.